A single sample gave rise to the 9 T cell receptor beta chains below, sequenced in a study of PD-L1 blockade in urothelial cancer. Produced via immunoSEQ multiplex PCR; TCRdb's table is partial and in-frame only. This table has about 57,000 clones, 81% appearing once. Time point reported: pretreatment peripheral blood. The sequencing used PBMCs, collected around atezolizumab (anti-PD-L1) treatment. These receptor sequences come from an older man with urothelial cancer.

About this clone itself: Other DNA sequences within the sample encode an identical CDR3. V gene TRBV6-5 combines with J gene TRBJ2-1; 11 nucleotides align to TRBD2. The CDR3 spans 15 residues. V shed 6 bases and J 3 bases; nucleotides not matched to a gene: 4. CDR1 and CDR2 (germline): MNHEY, SVGAGI. The CDR3 region is CASSPTSGVYNEQFF. The CDR3 nucleotides are TGTGCCAGCAGCCCGACTAGCGGGGTCTACAATGAGCAGTTCTTC.

This clone has a single count. The V and J genes are TRBV9 and TRBJ2-7, with TRBD1 matching 7 bases. J lost 7 bases, V lost 0 bases, and 7 bases had no gene match. Per the germline V gene, CDR1 is SGDLS and CDR2 is YYNGEE. This CDR3 is 14 amino acids long. The CDR3 bases are TGTGCCAGCAGCGTAGGTTTAGGGGGCCGGGAGCAGTACTTC. Translating it yields CASSVGLGGREQYF.

The chain employs TRBV7-9 and TRBJ2-1, with D maybe TRBD2 (6 bases). The V end lost 5 bases, the J end lost 4 bases, and 24 bases lay between the germline ends. The CDR3 loop spans 18 amino acids. Germline-derived CDR1 and CDR2 are SEHNR and FQNEAQ (reference sequence). CDR3 loop: CASSPPLRETSNYNEQFF. In nucleotides, the CDR3 is TGTGCCAGCAGCCCCCCCCTACGGGAGACTTCGAATTACAATGAGCAGTTCTTC.

The chain uses TRBV29-1 and TRBJ2-7; 12 nucleotides match TRBD1. Losses at the gene ends were 3 bases for V and 9 bases for J; bases not matched to a gene: 12. This CDR3 has 15 residues. CDR1 is SQVTM, CDR2 ANQGSEA, per germline. CDR3 nucleotides: TGCAGCGTTGAGGGCGGGACAGGGGGCGCTTCGGGGCAGTACTTC. It specifies CSVEGGTGGASGQYF.

The genes are TRBV5-8 and TRBJ1-1, with TRBD1 matching over 10 bases. Losses at the gene ends were 0 bases for V and 4 bases for J; bases not matched to a gene: 3. CDR3 length: 15 amino acids. Per the germline V gene, CDR1 is SGHTS and CDR2 is YDEGEE. The CDR3 sequence is CASSLGTGGSTEAFF. Written as DNA, the CDR3 is TGTGCCAGCAGCTTGGGGACAGGGGGGAGCACTGAAGCTTTCTTT. Using reference TRBV5-8 and TRBJ1-1 for the parts outside the CDR3, the full variable domain is EAGVTQSPTHLIKTRGQQATLRCSPISGHTSVYWYQQALGLGLQFLLWYDEGEERNRGNFPPRFSGRQFPNYSSELNVNALELEDSALYLCASSLGTGGSTEAFFGQGTRLTVV.

This chain links TRBV5-5 with TRBJ2-3; the D gene is possibly TRBD2 (6 bases). CDR3 length: 14 amino acids. Per germline, CDR1 SGHKS and CDR2 YYEKEE (reference sequence). Trimming stripped 0 bases from V and 4 bases from J, with 9 bases between. The CDR3 region is CASSLGRDSDTQYF. The CDR3 nucleotides read TGTGCCAGCAGCTTGGGGAGGGACTCAGATACGCAGTATTTT.

The rearrangement links TRBV7-3 to TRBJ2-1, with TRBD2 identical over 11 bases. The junction had 12 bases not matched to a gene; V was cut back by 5 bases and J by 12 bases. Germline V gene lookup returns CDR1 SGHTA and CDR2 FQGTGA. The CDR3 is 15 residues long. The chain's CDR3 is CASSPTGGLAESQFF. The DNA of the CDR3 is TGTGCCAGCAGCCCCACCGGGGGACTAGCGGAATCGCAGTTCTTC.

The genes are TRBV7-8 and TRBJ2-7, with 9 bases fitting TRBD1. This CDR3 contains 17 residues. The J segment lost 2 bases and the V segment lost 5 bases, leaving 13 bases of the junction unmatched. Germline-derived CDR1 and CDR2 are SGHVS and FQNEAQ. CDR3 sequence: CASSVNSGTGYTYEQYF. Written as DNA, the CDR3 is TGTGCCAGCAGCGTAAATTCCGGGACAGGGTACACCTACGAGCAGTACTTC.

This clone is judged medium-sized (0.01 to 0.1%). The chain links TRBV5-1 to TRBJ1-1; D is undetermined. V lost 6 bases, J lost 0 bases, and 9 bases lay in between. The germline V gene encodes CDR1 SGHRS and CDR2 YFSETQ. This CDR3 spans 13 amino acids. The CDR3 coding sequence is TGCGCCAGCATGTTCGGGTTGAACACTGAAGCTTTCTTT. Translation: CASMFGLNTEAFF.